Listed below are T cell receptor beta chains from one sample, sequenced in a study of cytomegalovirus exposure and HLA in healthy donors. The protocol was immunoSEQ multiplex PCR, while the TCRdb copy is restricted to in-frame clones and leaves out a portion. The sample lists roughly 80,000 clones, about 70% seen once, with 9.5% to 13% in the top ten. Source material: PBMCs. Every receptor here comes from a male donor in good health and CMV-seropositive. CDR3s include the opening cysteine and the closing phenylalanine or tryptophan. The D gene is left open where the match is weak. Size tells how often a clone was seen (once, few, many) or the class of an expanded clone, and some rows leave it out.

clone_size j_call v_call d_call cdr3_aa cdr3_nt
once TRBJ1-4 TRBV6-5 TRBD1 CASSPDRGGEKLFF TGTGCCAGCAGTCCGGACAGGGGGGGTGAAAAACTGTTTTTT
. TRBJ2-7 TRBV27 TRBD2 CASRVAGGYEQYF TGTGCCAGCAGGGTTGCGGGGGGCTACGAGCAGTACTTC
few TRBJ1-2 TRBV6-6 . CASSEGYEGNYGYTF TGTGCCAGCAGCGAGGGCTACGAGGGAAACTATGGCTACACCTTC
. TRBJ1-1 TRBV5-5 . CASSPNSYTEAFF TGTGCCAGCAGCCCTAACAGTTACACTGAAGCTTTCTTT
. TRBJ2-3 TRBV12-5 . CASGTGYQGGSTDTQYF TGTGCTAGTGGTACAGGGTATCAAGGGGGTAGCACAGATACGCAGTATTTT
. TRBJ2-1 TRBV5-1 . CASSLVSAGSGYNEQFF TGCGCCAGCAGCTTGGTCTCGGCGGGAAGTGGTTACAATGAGCAGTTCTTC
once TRBJ1-2 TRBV4-2 TRBD1 CASSQDMTGAGYTF TGTGCCAGCAGCCAAGATATGACAGGGGCTGGCTACACCTTC
. TRBJ1-1 TRBV5-4 TRBD1 CASTLLRGQNTEAFF TGTGCCAGCACCTTATTAAGGGGGCAGAACACTGAAGCTTTCTTT
. TRBJ1-5 TRBV28 . CASRTSRSNQPQHF TGTGCCAGCAGAACGAGCAGGAGCAATCAGCCCCAGCATTTT
few TRBJ1-2 TRBV2 . CASSDLGGNNYGYTF TGTGCCAGCAGTGATTTGGGGGGAAATAACTATGGCTACACCTTC
. TRBJ1-1 TRBV27 . CASRWGVGTEAFF TGTGCCAGCAGGTGGGGGGTGGGCACTGAAGCTTTCTTT
. TRBJ1-2 TRBV5-1 . CASSVQVNYGYTF TGCGCCAGCAGCGTACAGGTCAACTATGGCTACACCTTC
. TRBJ2-3 TRBV11-2 TRBD2 CASSLDRLGLASTDTQYF TGTGCCAGCAGCTTAGATCGCCTCGGACTAGCCAGCACAGATACGCAGTATTTT
. TRBJ2-7 TRBV5-1 . CASSSAGRGGSYEQYF TGCGCCAGCAGCTCGGCCGGGCGGGGAGGTTCCTACGAGCAGTACTTC
. TRBJ2-7 TRBV6-6 . CASSYSRLNYEQYF TGTGCCAGCAGTTACTCGAGACTGAACTACGAGCAGTACTTC
. TRBJ1-1 TRBV30 TRBD1 CAFSTGALSEAFF TGTGCCTTCTCAACAGGGGCCCTCTCTGAAGCTTTCTTT
once TRBJ2-7 TRBV7-2 TRBD1 CASSLGLGQGLGEQYF TGTGCCAGCAGCTTAGGATTGGGACAGGGCTTGGGCGAGCAGTACTTC
. TRBJ1-1 TRBV7-9 TRBD1 CASSLAVGQGPNTEAFF TGTGCCAGCAGCTTAGCGGTGGGACAGGGGCCGAACACTGAAGCTTTCTTT
. TRBJ2-1 TRBV11-3 TRBD2 CASSAREVQFF TGTGCCAGCAGCGCACGGGAGGTGCAGTTCTTC
. TRBJ2-3 TRBV7-8 TRBD2 CASSTTSGVDTQYF TGTGCCAGCAGCACAACTAGCGGGGTAGATACGCAGTATTTT
few TRBJ1-6 TRBV19 . CASSTLNRDGLHF TGTGCCAGTAGTACTTTAAACAGGGATGGCCTCCACTTT
few TRBJ2-7 TRBV5-4 TRBD2 CASISTSGGDGTYEQYF TGTGCCAGCATCTCAACCTCTGGGGGGGATGGGACCTACGAGCAGTACTTC
. TRBJ2-3 TRBV5-1 TRBD1 CASSMGQGSTDTQYF TGCGCCAGCAGCATGGGACAGGGAAGCACAGATACGCAGTATTTT
. TRBJ2-5 TRBV28 . CASSPEEGIQETQYF TGTGCCAGCAGCCCCGAGGAGGGGATCCAAGAGACCCAGTACTTC
. TRBJ2-7 TRBV11-3 TRBD1 CASSLNRGSGEQYF TGTGCCAGCAGCTTAAACAGGGGGTCGGGCGAGCAGTACTTC
. TRBJ2-7 TRBV11-2 . CASSPELERAQYF TGTGCCAGCAGCCCAGAGTTAGAGAGGGCGCAGTACTTC
. TRBJ1-2 TRBV29-1 . CSVEDRYYGYTF TGCAGCGTTGAAGACAGGTACTATGGCTACACCTTC
. TRBJ1-4 TRBV9 TRBD1 CASSGTGEKLFF TGTGCCAGCAGCGGGACAGGTGAAAAACTGTTTTTT
. TRBJ1-2 TRBV6-5 . CASSSRDTPYGYTF TGTGCCAGCAGTTCCCGGGACACACCCTATGGCTACACCTTC
. TRBJ2-7 TRBV6-1 TRBD2 CASSEALLAGTF TGTGCCAGCAGTGAAGCATTACTAGCGGGTACCTTC
. TRBJ2-4 TRBV6-5 . CASSYDSWVAKNIQYF TGTGCCAGCAGTTACGACTCCTGGGTGGCCAAAAACATTCAGTACTTC
. TRBJ1-2 TRBV7-8 . CASSLATDYGYTF TGTGCCAGCAGCTTAGCGACAGACTATGGCTACACCTTC
few TRBJ2-3 TRBV15 TRBD2 CATSRDPRTSGGTDTQYF TGTGCCACCAGCAGAGATCCCCGGACTAGCGGGGGCACAGATACGCAGTATTTT
. TRBJ2-1 TRBV6-5 . CASSLRKSSYNEQFF TGTGCCAGCAGTTTAAGAAAGAGCTCCTACAATGAGCAGTTCTTC
. TRBJ1-1 TRBV10-3 . CAIKRDTEAFF TGTGCCATCAAACGGGACACTGAAGCTTTCTTT
. TRBJ1-5 TRBV9 . CASSVVSGRYSNQPQHF TGTGCCAGCAGCGTAGTATCGGGAAGATACAGCAATCAGCCCCAGCATTTT
. TRBJ1-2 TRBV6-1 TRBD1 CASSPWTGGVEGYTF TGTGCCAGCAGTCCCTGGACAGGTGGAGTTGAAGGCTACACCTTC
. TRBJ2-2 TRBV7-2 . CASSLYTGELFF TGTGCCAGCAGCTTATATACCGGGGAGCTGTTTTTT
. TRBJ2-1 TRBV25-1 TRBD1 CASSAQGSYNEQFF TGTGCCAGCAGTGCACAGGGGTCCTACAATGAGCAGTTCTTC
. TRBJ2-5 TRBV15 TRBD2 CATSRGLADQETQYF TGTGCCACCAGCAGGGGGCTAGCGGACCAAGAGACCCAGTACTTC
. TRBJ2-3 TRBV9 TRBD2 CASSEGTSGGAGVSADTQYF TGTGCCAGCAGCGAAGGGACTAGCGGGGGGGCGGGGGTTAGTGCAGATACGCAGTATTTT
. TRBJ2-7 TRBV18 TRBD1 CASYDRGEHEQYF TGTGCCAGCTACGACAGGGGAGAGCACGAGCAGTACTTC
. TRBJ2-5 TRBV15 TRBD1 CATSSRTKGASETQYF TGTGCCACCAGCAGTCGGACAAAGGGGGCAAGTGAGACCCAGTACTTC
. TRBJ1-1 TRBV14 . CASSPAHGGSTEAFF TGTGCCAGCAGCCCAGCACACGGGGGGAGCACTGAAGCTTTCTTT
. TRBJ2-1 TRBV6-5 TRBD2 CASSTGGEQFF TGTGCCAGCAGCACGGGGGGTGAGCAGTTCTTC
. TRBJ2-5 TRBV10-1 TRBD2 CASSEGTSGRGIQYF TGCGCCAGCAGTGAGGGGACTAGCGGGAGGGGGATCCAGTACTTC
. TRBJ1-5 TRBV30 . CAWSPRSGGRNQPQHF TGTGCCTGGAGTCCCCGCTCCGGCGGTCGCAATCAGCCCCAGCATTTT
. TRBJ2-7 TRBV4-1 . CASSQDPGLSSGEQYF TGCGCCAGCAGCCAAGATCCGGGATTATCTTCCGGCGAGCAGTATTTC
. TRBJ1-3 TRBV5-1 . CASSRDSNGNTIYF TGCGCCAGCAGCCGGGACTCAAACGGAAACACCATATATTTT
. TRBJ2-3 TRBV4-2 TRBD2 CASSPGLAGEGVTDTQYF TGTGCCAGCAGCCCGGGACTAGCGGGAGAAGGGGTCACAGATACGCAGTATTTT
. TRBJ2-1 TRBV4-1 . CASSQVPGGPFEQFF TGCGCCAGCAGCCAAGTCCCAGGGGGGCCTTTTGAGCAGTTCTTC
. TRBJ2-1 TRBV5-1 TRBD2 CASSLEAGGREQFF TGCGCCAGCAGCTTGGAAGCGGGGGGCAGAGAGCAGTTCTTC
. TRBJ1-2 TRBV7-3 . CASSTTTGGYTF TGTGCCAGCAGCACAACGACTGGAGGCTACACCTTC
once TRBJ1-3 TRBV4-3 . CASSQEKRVCSGNTIYF TGCGCCAGCAGCCAAGAGAAACGGGTTTGCTCTGGAAACACCATATATTTT
few TRBJ1-2 TRBV30 . CAWRTADIFNYGYTF TGTGCCTGGAGGACAGCTGACATTTTTAACTATGGCTACACCTTC
. TRBJ2-1 TRBV19 . CASSKRASDEQFF TGTGCCAGTAGTAAGCGGGCCTCCGATGAGCAGTTCTTC
. TRBJ2-2 TRBV27 TRBD2 CASRGGLAGATGELFF TGTGCCAGCAGGGGTGGACTAGCGGGAGCCACCGGGGAGCTGTTTTTT
. TRBJ2-1 TRBV11-1 TRBD2 CASSLAWTSSRNEQFF TGTGCCAGCAGCTTAGCGTGGACTAGCAGCCGCAATGAGCAGTTCTTC
. TRBJ1-5 TRBV6-1 . CASRAGYSNQPQHF TGTGCCAGCAGAGCAGGGTATAGCAATCAGCCCCAGCATTTT
. TRBJ2-7 TRBV29-1 . CSVDKQGRDEQYF TGCAGCGTTGATAAACAAGGGCGGGACGAGCAGTACTTC